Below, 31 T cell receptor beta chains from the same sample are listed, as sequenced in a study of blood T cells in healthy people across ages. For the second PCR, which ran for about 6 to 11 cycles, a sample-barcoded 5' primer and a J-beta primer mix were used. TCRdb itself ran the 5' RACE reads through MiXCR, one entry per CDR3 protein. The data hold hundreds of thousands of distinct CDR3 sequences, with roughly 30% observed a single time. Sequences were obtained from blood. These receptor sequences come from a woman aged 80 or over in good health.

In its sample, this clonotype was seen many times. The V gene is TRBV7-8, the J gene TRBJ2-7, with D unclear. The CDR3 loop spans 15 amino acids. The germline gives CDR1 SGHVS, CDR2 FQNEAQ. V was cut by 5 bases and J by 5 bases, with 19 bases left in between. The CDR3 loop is CASSPFPHGLDEQYF. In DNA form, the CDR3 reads TGTGCCAGCAGCCCATTCCCGCACGGGCTCGACGAGCAGTACTTC.

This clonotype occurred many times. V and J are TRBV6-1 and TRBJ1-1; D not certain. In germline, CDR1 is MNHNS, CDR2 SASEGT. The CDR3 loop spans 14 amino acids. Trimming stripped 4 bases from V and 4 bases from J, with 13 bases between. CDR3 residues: CASSGRQKGTEAFF. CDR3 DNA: TGTGCCAGCAGTGGAAGACAAAAAGGCACTGAAGCTTTCTTT.

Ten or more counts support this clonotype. The CDR3 DNA reads TGTGCCACCAGCAGAGGACAATTGAACACTGAAGCTTTCTTT. This encodes CATSRGQLNTEAFF. V is TRBV15 and J is TRBJ1-1; no clear D. The CDR3 runs 14 residues. V was pared by 1 base and J by 0 bases, with 6 bases between. Germline V CDR1 and CDR2: LNHNV, YYDKDF (reference sequence).

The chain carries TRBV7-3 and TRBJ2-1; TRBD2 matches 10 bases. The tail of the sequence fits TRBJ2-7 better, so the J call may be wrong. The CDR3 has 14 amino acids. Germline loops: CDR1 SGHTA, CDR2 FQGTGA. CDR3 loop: CASNSGGFYNEQYF. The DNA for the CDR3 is TGTGCCAGCAATAGCGGGGGGTTCTACAATGAGCAGTACTTC.

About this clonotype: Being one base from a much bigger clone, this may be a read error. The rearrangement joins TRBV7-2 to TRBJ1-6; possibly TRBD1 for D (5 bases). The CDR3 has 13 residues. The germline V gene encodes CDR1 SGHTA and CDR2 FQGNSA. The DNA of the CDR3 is TGTGCCAGCAGCATTAGGGGTAATTCACCCCCCCACTTT. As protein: CASSIRGNSPPHF. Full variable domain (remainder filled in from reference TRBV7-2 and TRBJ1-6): GAGVSQSPSNKVTEKGKDVELRCDPISGHTALYWYRQSLGQGLEFLIYFQGNSAPDKSGLPSDRFSAERTGGSVSTLTIQRTQQEDSAVYLCASSIRGNSPPHFGNGTRLTVT.

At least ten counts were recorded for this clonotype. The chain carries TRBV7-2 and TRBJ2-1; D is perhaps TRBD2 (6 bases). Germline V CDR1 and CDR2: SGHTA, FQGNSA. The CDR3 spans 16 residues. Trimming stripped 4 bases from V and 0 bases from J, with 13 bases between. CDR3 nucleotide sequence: TGTGCCAGCAGCTCCCATCTAGCGCCCTCCTACAATGAGCAGTTCTTC. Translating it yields CASSSHLAPSYNEQFF.

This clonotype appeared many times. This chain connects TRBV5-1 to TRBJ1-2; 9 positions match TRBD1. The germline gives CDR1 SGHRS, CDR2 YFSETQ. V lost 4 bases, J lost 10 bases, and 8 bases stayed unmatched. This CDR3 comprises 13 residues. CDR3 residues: CASSARTGEVYTF. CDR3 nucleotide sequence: TGCGCCAGCAGCGCGCGGACAGGGGAGGTCTACACCTTC.

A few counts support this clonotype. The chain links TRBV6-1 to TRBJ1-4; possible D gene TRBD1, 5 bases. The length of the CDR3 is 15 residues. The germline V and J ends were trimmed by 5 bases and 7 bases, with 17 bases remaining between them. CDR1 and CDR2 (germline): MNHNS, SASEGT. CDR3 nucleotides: TGTGCCAGCAGTACCGGGACCGGTCAAGGTGAAAAACTGTTTTTT. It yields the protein CASSTGTGQGEKLFF.

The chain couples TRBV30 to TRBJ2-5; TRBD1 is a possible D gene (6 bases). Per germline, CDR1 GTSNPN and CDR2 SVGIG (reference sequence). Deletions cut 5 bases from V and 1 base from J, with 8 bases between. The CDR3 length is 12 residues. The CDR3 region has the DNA TGTGCCTGGTCCAGGGGCCAAGAGACCCAGTACTTC. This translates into CAWSRGQETQYF.

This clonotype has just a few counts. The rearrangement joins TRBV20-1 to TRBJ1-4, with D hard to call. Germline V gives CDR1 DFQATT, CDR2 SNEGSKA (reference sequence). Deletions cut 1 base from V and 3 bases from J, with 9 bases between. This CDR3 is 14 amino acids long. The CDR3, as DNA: TGCAGTGCTAGAGCGGCAGCCTCTAATGAAAAACTGTTTTTT. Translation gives CSARAAASNEKLFF.

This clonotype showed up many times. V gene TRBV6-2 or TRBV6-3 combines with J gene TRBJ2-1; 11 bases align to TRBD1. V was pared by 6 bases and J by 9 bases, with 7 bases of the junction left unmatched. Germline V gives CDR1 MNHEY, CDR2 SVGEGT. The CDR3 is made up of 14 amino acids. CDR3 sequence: CASRGTGGFAEQFF. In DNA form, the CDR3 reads TGTGCCAGCAGAGGGACAGGGGGGTTTGCTGAGCAGTTCTTC.

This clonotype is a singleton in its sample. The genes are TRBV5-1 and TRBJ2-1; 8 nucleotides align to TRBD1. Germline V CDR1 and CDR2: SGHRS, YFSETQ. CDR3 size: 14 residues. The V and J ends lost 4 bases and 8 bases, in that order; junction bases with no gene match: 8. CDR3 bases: TGCGCCAGCAGCCCGGACAGGGTTGTGGATGAGCAGTTCTTC. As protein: CASSPDRVVDEQFF.

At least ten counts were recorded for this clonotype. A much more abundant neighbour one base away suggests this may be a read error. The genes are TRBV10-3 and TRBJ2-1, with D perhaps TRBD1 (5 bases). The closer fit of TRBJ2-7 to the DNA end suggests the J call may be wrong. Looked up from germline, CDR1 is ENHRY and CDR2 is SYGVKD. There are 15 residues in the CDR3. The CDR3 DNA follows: TGTGCCATTCGGTCTGGGGCGAGCTCCTACAATGAGCAGTACTTC. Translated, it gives CAIRSGASSYNEQYF.

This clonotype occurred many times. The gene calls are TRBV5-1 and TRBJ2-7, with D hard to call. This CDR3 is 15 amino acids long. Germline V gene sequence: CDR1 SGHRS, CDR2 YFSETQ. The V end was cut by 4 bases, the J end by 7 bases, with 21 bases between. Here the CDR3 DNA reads TGCGCCAGCAGCCTCGACGGAAGTAGAAGACGAGAGCAGTACTTC. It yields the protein CASSLDGSRRREQYF.

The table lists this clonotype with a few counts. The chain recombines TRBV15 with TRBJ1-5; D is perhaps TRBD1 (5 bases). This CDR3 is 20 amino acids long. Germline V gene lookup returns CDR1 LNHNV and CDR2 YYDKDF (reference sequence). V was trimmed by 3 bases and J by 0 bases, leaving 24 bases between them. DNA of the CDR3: TGTGCCACCAGCAGCGACCCTACCGAACCCGGGACCCGTAGCAATCAGCCCCAGCATTTT. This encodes CATSSDPTEPGTRSNQPQHF. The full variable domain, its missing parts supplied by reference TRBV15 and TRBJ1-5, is DAMVIQNPRYQVTQFGKPVTLSCSQTLNHNVMYWYQQKSSQAPKLLFHYYDKDFNNEADTPDNFQSRRPNTSFCFLDIRSPGLGDTAMYLCATSSDPTEPGTRSNQPQHFGDGTRLSIL.

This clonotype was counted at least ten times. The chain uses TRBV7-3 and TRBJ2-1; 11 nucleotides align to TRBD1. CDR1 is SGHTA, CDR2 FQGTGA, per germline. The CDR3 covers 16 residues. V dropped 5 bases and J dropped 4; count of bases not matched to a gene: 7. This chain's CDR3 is CASSKAGTGGYNEQFF. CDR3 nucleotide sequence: TGTGCCAGCAGCAAAGCCGGGACAGGGGGGTACAATGAGCAGTTCTTC.

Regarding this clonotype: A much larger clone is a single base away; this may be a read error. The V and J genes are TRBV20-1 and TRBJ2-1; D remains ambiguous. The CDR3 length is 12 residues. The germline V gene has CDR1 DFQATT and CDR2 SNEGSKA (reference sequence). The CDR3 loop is CSGARVGNEQVF. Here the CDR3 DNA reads TGCAGTGGGGCTCGGGTAGGAAATGAGCAGGTCTTC.

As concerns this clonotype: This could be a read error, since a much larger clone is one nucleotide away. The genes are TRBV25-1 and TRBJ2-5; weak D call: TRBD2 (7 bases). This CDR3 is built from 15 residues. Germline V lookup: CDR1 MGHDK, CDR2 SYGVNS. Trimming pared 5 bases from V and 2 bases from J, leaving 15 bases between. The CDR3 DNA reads TGTGCCAGCAGTCATACGGGGGGCAGACAAGAGACCCAGTACTTC. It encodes CASSHTGGRQETQYF.

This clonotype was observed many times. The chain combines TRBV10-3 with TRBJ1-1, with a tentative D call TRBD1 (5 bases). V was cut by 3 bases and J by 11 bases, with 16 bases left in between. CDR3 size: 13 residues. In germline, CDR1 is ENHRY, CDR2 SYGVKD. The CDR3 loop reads CAISETYWGEAFF. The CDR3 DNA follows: TGTGCCATCAGTGAAACCTATTGGGGGGAGGCTTTCTTT.

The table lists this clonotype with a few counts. CDR3 sequence: CASSSSARAAEAFF. The DNA for the CDR3 is TGCGCCAGCAGCTCGTCGGCCCGAGCGGCTGAAGCTTTCTTT. The V and J genes are TRBV5-1 and TRBJ1-1; D remains ambiguous. V was clipped by 3 bases and J by 6 bases, with 15 bases between them. Germline assignment: CDR1 SGHRS and CDR2 YFSETQ. The CDR3 covers 14 residues.

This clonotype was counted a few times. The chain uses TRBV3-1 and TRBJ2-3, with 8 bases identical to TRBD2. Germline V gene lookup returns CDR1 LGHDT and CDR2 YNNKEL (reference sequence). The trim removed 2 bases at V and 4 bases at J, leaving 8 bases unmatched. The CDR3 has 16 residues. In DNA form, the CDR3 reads TGTGCCAGCAGCCAACGCCCGGGGGGGCGGGCAGATACGCAGTATTTT. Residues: CASSQRPGGRADTQYF.

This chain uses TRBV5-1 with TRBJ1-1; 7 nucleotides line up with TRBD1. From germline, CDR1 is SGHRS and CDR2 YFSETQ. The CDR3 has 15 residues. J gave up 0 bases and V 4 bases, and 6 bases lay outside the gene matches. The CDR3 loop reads CASSPAGQMNTEAFF. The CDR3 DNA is TGCGCCAGCAGCCCGGCGGGACAGATGAACACTGAAGCTTTCTTT.

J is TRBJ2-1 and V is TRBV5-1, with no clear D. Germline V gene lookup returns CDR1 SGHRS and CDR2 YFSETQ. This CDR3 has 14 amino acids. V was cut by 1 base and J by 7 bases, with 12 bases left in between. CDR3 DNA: TGCGCCAGCAGCTTGAGTCGGCTAGGGAATGAGCAGTTCTTC. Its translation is CASSLSRLGNEQFF.

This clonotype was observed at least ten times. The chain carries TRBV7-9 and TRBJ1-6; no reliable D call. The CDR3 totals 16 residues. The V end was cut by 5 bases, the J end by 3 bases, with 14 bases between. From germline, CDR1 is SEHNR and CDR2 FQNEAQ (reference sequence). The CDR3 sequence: CASSPGSGYYNSPLHF. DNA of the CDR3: TGTGCCAGCAGCCCCGGGTCGGGTTACTATAATTCACCCCTCCACTTT.

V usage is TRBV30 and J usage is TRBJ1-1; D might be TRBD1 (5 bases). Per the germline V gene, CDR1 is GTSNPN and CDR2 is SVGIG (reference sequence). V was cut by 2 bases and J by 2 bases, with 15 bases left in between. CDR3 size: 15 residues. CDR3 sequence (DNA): TGTGCCTGGAGTTTTGTTCTGGGGGGAAACACTGAAGCTTTCTTT. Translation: CAWSFVLGGNTEAFF.

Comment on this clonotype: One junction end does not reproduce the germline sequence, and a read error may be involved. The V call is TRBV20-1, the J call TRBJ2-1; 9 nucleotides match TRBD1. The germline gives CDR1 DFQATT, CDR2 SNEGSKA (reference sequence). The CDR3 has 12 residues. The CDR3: CGLGTGSNEQFF. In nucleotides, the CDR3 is TGTGGTTTAGGGACAGGGAGTAATGAGCAGTTCTTC.

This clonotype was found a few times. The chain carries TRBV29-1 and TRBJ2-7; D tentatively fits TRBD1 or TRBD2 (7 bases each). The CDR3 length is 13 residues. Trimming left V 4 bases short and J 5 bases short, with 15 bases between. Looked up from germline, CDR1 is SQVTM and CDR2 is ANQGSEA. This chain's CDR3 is CSVAGQGGNEQYF. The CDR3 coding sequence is TGCAGCGTTGCAGGGCAGGGGGGGAACGAGCAGTACTTC.

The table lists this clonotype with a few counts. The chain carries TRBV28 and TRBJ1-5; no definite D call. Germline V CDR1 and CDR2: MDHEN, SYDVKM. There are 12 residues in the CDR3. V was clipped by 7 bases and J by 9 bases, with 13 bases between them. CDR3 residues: CASNPDGRPQHF. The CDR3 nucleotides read TGTGCCAGCAACCCCGACGGGAGGCCCCAGCATTTT.

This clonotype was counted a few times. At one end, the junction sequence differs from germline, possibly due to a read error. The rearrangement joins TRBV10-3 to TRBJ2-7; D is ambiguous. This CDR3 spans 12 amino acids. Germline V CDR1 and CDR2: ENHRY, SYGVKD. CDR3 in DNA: TGTGCCGTCAGTGGCAATACCTACGAGCAGTACTTC. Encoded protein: CAVSGNTYEQYF.

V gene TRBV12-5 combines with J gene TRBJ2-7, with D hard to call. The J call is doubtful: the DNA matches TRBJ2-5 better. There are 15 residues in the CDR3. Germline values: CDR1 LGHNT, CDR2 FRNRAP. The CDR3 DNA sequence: TGTGCTAGTGGTTTGGGACACCCCAGTTCCGTGACCCAGTACTTC. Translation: CASGLGHPSSVTQYF.

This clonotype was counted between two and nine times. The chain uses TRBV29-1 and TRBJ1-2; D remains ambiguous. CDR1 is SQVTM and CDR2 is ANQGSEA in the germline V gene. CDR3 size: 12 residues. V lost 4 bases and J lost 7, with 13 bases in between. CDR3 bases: TGCAGCGTTGGGTCTTTGGGTGGTGGCTACACCTTC. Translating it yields CSVGSLGGGYTF.